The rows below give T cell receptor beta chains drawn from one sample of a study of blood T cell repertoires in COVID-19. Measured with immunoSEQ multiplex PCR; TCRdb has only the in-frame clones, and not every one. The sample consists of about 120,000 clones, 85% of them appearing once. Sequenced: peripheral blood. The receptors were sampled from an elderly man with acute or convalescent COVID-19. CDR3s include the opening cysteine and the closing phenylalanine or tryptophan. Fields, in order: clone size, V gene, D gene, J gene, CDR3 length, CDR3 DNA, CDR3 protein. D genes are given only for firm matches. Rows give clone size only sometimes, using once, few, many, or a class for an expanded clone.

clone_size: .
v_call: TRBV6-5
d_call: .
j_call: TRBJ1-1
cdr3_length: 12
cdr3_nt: TGTGCCAGCACCGGACAGAACACTGAAGCTTTCTTT
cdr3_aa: CASTGQNTEAFF

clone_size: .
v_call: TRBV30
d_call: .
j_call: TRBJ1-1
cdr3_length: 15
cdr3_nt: TGTGCCTGGAGGGGATTCGGACAGCCGAACACTGAAGCTTTCTTT
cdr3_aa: CAWRGFGQPNTEAFF

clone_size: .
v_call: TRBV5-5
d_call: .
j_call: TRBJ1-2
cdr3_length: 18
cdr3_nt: TGTGCCAGCATCCCGGGGGGAGGGGTCGGGTATGGTCTACGAGGCTACACCTTC
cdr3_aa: CASIPGGGVGYGLRGYTF

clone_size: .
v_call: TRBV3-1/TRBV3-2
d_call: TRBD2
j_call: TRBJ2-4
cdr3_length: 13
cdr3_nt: TGTGCCAGCAGCCAGGGAGGGACAAACATTCAGTACTTC
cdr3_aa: CASSQGGTNIQYF

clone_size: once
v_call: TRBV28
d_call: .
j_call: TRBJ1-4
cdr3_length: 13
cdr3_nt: TGTGCCAGCAGTTTAGAGGGGGTTGGCAGACTGTTTTTT
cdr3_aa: CASSLEGVGRLFF

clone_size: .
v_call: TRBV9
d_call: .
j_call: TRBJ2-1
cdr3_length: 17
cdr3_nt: TGTGCCAGCAGCGTACTGGGGGCCGCGAATACCTACAATGAGCAGTTCTTC
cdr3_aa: CASSVLGAANTYNEQFF

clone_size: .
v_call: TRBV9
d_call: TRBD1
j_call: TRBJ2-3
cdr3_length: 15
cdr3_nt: TGTGCCAGCAGCACCAGGACAGGGGGCACAGATACGCAGTATTTT
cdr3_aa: CASSTRTGGTDTQYF

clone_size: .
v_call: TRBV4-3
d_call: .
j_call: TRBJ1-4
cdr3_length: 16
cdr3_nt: TGCGCCAGCAGCCAGGGGCCGTCTCAGGGTCGCGAAAAACTGTTTTTT
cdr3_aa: CASSQGPSQGREKLFF

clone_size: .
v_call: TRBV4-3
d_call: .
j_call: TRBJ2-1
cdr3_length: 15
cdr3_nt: TGCGCCAGCAGCCAAGATCGGAGATACCTAAGCGAGCAGTTCTTC
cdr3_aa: CASSQDRRYLSEQFF

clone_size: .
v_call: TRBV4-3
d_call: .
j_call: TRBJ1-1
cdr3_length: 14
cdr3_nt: TGCGCCAGCAGCCTCGGACAGATGAACACTGAAGCTTTCTTT
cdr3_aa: CASSLGQMNTEAFF

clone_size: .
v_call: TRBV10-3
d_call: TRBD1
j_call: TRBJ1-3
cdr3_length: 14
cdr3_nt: TGTGCCATAAGGGCAGGGGGCAGCGGAAACACCATATATTTT
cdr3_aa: CAIRAGGSGNTIYF

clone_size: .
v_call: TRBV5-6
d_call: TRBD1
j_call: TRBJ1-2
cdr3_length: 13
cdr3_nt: TGTGCCAGCAGCAAGGACAGGGCGTATGGCTACACCTTC
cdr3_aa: CASSKDRAYGYTF

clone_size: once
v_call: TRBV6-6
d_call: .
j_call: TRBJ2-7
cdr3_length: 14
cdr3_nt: TGTGCCAGCAGTCCCACCTCAGGGGGGAACGAGCAGTACTTC
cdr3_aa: CASSPTSGGNEQYF

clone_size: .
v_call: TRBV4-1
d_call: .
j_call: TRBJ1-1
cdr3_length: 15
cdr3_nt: TGCGCCAGCAGCCAAGATCCGGGTAGGAACACTGAAGCTTTCTTT
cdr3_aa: CASSQDPGRNTEAFF

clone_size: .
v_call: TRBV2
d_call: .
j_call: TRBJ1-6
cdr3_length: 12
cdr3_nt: TGTGCCAGCAGTGAACTTAATTCACCCCTCCACTTT
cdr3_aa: CASSELNSPLHF

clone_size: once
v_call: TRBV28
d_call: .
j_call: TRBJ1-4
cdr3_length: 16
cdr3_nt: TGTGCCAGCAGTTTACCCGAGCTAGCATGGGATGAAAAACTGTTTTTT
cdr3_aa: CASSLPELAWDEKLFF

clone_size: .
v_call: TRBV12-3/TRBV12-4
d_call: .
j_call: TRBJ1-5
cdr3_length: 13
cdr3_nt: TGTGCCAGCAGCCCTCAGGGAAATCAGCCCCAGCATTTT
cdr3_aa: CASSPQGNQPQHF

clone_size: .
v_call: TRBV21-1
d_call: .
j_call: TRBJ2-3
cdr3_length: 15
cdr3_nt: TGTGCCAGCAGCTCTCCGGCGGCTAAGAAAGATACGCAGTATTTT
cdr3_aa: CASSSPAAKKDTQYF

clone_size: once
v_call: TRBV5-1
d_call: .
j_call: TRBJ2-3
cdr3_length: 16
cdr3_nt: TGCGCCAGCAGCCCGCTCACTGGGGCTAGCACAGATACGCAGTATTTT
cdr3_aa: CASSPLTGASTDTQYF

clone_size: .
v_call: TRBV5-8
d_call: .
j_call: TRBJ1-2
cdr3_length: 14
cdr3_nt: TGTGCCAGCAGCTTGGGGACAGTCAGTCGTGGCTACACCTTC
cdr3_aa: CASSLGTVSRGYTF

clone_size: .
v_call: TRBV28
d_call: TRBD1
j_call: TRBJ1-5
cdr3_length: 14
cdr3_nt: TGTGCCAGCAGTATCCGACAGGGCGCCCAGCCCCAGCATTTT
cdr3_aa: CASSIRQGAQPQHF

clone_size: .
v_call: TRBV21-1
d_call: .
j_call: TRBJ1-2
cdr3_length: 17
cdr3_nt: TGTGCCAGCACTACAATCCCCGGACAGGGGGAGAACTATGGCTACACCTTC
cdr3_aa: CASTTIPGQGENYGYTF